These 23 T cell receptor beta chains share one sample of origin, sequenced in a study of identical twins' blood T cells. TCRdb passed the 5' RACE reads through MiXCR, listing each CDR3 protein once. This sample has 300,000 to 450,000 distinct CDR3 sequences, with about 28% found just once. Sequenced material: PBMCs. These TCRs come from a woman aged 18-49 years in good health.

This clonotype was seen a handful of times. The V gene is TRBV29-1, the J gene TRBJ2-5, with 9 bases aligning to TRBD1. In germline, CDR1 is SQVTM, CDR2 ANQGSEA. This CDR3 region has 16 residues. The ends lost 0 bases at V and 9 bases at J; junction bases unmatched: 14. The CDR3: CSVEDSGTGSARAQYF. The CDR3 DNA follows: TGCAGCGTTGAAGATTCCGGGACAGGGTCCGCCAGGGCCCAGTACTTC.

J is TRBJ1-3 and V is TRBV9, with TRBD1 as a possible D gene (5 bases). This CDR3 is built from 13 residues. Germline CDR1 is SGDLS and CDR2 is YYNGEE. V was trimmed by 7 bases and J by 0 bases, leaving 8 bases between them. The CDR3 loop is CASGAPSGNTIYF. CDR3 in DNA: TGTGCCAGCGGGGCTCCCTCTGGAAACACCATATATTTT.

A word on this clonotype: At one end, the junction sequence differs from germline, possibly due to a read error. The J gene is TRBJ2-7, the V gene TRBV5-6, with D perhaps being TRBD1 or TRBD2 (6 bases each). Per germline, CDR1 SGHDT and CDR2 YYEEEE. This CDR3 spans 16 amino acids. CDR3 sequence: CVSSLVQGRLVDEQYF. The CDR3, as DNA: TGTGTCAGCAGCTTGGTTCAGGGGAGGCTCGTGGACGAGCAGTACTTC.

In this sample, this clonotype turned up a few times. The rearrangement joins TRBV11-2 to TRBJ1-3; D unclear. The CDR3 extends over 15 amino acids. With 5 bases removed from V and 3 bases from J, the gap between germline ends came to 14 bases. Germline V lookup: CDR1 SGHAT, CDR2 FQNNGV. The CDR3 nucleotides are TGTGCCAGCAGCATGGTCCCAACGCTTGGAAACACCATATATTTT. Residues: CASSMVPTLGNTIYF.

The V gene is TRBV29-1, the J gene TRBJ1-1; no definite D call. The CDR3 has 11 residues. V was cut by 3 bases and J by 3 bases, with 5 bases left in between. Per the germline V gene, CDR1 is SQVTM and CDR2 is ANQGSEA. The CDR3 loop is CSVDQYTEAFF. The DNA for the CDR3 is TGCAGCGTTGACCAGTACACTGAAGCTTTCTTT.

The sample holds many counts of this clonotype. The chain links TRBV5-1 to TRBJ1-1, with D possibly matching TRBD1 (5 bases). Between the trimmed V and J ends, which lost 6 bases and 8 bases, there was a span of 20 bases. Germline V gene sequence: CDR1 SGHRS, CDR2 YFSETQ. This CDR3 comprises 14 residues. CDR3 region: CASTTGGTSGEAFF. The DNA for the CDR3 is TGCGCCAGCACCACGGGGGGTACCTCGGGAGAAGCTTTCTTT.

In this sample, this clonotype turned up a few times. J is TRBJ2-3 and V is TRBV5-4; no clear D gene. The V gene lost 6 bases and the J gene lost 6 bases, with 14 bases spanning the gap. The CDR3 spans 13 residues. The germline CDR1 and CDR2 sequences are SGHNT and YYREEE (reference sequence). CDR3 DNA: TGTGCCAGCACTTCACGCGCGTCCGATACGCAGTATTTT. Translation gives CASTSRASDTQYF. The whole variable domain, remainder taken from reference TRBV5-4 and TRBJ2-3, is ETGVTQSPTHLIKTRGQQVTLRCSSQSGHNTVSWYQQALGQGPQFIFQYYREEENGRGNFPPRFSGLQFPNYSSELNVNALELDDSALYLCASTSRASDTQYFGPGTRLTVL.

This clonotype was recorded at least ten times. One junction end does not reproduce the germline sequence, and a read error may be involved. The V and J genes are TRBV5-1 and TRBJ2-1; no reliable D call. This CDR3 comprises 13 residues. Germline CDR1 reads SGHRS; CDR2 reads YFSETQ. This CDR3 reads CASSLGTYNEQFF. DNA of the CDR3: TGTGCCAGCAGCTTAGGGACCTACAATGAGCAGTTCTTC.

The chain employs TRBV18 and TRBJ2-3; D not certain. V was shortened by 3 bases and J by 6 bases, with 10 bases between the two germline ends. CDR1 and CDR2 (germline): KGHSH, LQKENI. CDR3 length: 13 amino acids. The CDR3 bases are TGTGCCAGCTCACCCGGGTCGTACGATACGCAGTATTTT. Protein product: CASSPGSYDTQYF.

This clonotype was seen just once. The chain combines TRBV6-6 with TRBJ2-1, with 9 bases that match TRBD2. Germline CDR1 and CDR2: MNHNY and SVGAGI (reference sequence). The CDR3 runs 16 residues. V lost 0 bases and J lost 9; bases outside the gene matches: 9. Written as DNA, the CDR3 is TGTGCCAGCAGTTACTCCGGTAGCGGGAGACTTGGTGAGCAGTTCTTC. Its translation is CASSYSGSGRLGEQFF.

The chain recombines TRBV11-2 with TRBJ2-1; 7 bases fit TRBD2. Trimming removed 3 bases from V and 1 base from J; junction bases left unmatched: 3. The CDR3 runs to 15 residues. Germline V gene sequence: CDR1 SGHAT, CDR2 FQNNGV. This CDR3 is CASSFGGGSYNEQFF. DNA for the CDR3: TGTGCCAGCAGCTTCGGCGGGGGTTCCTACAATGAGCAGTTCTTC.

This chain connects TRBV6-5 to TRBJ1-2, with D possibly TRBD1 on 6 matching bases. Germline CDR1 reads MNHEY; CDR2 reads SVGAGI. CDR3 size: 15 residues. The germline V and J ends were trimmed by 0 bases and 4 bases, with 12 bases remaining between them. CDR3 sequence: CASSYSGGGAYGYTF. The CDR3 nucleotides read TGTGCCAGCAGTTACTCGGGAGGGGGTGCCTATGGCTACACCTTC.

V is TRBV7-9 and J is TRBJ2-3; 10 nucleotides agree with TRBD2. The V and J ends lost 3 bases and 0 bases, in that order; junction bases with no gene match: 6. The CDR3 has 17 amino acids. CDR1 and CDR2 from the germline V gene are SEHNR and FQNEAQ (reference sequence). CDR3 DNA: TGTGCCAGCAGCTTCCCTAGCGGGGGATACAGCACAGATACGCAGTATTTT. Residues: CASSFPSGGYSTDTQYF.

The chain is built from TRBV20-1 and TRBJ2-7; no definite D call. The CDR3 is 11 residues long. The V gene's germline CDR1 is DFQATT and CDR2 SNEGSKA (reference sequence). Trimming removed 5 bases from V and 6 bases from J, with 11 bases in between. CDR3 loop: CSARHKGEQYF. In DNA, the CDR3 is TGCAGTGCTCGTCATAAGGGCGAGCAGTACTTC.

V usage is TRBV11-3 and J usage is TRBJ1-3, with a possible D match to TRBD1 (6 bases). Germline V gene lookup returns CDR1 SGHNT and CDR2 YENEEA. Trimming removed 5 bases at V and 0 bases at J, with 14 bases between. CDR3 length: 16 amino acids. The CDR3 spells CASSLLGGLSGNTIYF. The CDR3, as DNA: TGTGCCAGCAGCCTGTTAGGGGGGCTCTCTGGAAACACCATATATTTT.

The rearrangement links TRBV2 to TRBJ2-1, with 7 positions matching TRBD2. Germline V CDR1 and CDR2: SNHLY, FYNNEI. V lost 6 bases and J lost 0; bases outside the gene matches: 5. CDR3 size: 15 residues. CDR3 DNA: TGTGCCAGCAGAGAGCGGACTAGCTCCTACAATGAGCAGTTCTTC. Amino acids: CASRERTSSYNEQFF.

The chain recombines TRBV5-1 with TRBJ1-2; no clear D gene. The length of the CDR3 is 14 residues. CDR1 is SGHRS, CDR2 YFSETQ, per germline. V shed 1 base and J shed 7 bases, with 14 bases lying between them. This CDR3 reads CASSLQQSLGGYTF. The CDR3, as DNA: TGCGCCAGCAGCTTGCAACAGTCCCTCGGTGGCTACACCTTC.

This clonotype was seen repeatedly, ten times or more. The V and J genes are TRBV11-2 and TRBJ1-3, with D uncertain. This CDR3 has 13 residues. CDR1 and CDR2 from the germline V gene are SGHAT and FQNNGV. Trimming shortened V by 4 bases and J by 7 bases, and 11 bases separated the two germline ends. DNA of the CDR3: TGTGCCAGCAGCTCTGGATCTCGGAACACCATATATTTT. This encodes CASSSGSRNTIYF.

The CDR3 DNA reads as TGCAGTGCTAGTGGGACTAAAGAGACCCAGTACTTC. Residues: CSASGTKETQYF. The chain links TRBV20-1 to TRBJ2-5; TRBD2 aligns across 7 bases. Germline lookup yields CDR1 DFQATT and CDR2 SNEGSKA (reference sequence). Trimming took 3 bases from V and 3 from J; bases not matched to a gene: 1. The CDR3 spans 12 residues.

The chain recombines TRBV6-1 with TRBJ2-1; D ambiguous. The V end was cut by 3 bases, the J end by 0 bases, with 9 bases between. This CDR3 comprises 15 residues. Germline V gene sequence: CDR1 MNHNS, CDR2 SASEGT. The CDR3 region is CASSDPPSSYNEQFF. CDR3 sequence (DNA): TGTGCCAGCAGTGACCCCCCAAGCTCCTACAATGAGCAGTTCTTC.

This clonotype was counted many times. CDR3 sequence reads: CASSYNTVNTEAFF. CDR3 bases: TGTGCCAGCAGTTATAACACAGTGAACACTGAAGCTTTCTTT. The genes are TRBV6-6 and TRBJ1-1; no definite D call. Germline V gene data show CDR1 as MNHNY and CDR2 as SVGAGI (reference sequence). Trimming pared 3 bases from V and 0 bases from J, leaving 8 bases between. The CDR3 has 14 residues.

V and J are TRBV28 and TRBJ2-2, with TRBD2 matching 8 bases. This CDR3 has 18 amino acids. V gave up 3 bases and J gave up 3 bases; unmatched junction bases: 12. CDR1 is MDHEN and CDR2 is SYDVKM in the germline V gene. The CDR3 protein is CASSFTSGALRDTGELFF. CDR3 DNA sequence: TGTGCCAGCAGTTTCACTAGCGGAGCCCTGAGGGACACCGGGGAGCTGTTTTTT.

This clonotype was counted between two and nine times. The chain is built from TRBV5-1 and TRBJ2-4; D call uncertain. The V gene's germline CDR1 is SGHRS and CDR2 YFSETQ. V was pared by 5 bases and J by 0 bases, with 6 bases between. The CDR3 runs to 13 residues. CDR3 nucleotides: TGCGCCAGCAGAGATTTAGCCAAAAACATTCAGTACTTC. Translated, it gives CASRDLAKNIQYF. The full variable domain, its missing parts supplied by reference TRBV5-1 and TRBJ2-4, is KAGVTQTPRYLIKTRGQQVTLSCSPISGHRSVSWYQQTPGQGLQFLFEYFSETQRNKGNFPGRFSGRQFSNSRSEMNVSTLELGDSALYLCASRDLAKNIQYFGAGTRLSVL.